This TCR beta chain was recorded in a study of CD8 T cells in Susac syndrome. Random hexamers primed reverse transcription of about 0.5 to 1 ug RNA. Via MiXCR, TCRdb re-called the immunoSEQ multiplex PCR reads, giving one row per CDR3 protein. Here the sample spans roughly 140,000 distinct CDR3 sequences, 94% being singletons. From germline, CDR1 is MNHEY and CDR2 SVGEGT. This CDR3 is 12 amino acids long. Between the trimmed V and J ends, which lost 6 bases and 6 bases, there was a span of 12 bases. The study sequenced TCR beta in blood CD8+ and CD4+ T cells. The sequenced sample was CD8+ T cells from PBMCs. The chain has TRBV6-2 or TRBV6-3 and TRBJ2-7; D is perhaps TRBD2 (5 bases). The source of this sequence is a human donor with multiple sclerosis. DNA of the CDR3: TGTGCCAGCAGCCTCCGGGGATTCGAGCAGTACTTC. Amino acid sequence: CASSLRGFEQYF.